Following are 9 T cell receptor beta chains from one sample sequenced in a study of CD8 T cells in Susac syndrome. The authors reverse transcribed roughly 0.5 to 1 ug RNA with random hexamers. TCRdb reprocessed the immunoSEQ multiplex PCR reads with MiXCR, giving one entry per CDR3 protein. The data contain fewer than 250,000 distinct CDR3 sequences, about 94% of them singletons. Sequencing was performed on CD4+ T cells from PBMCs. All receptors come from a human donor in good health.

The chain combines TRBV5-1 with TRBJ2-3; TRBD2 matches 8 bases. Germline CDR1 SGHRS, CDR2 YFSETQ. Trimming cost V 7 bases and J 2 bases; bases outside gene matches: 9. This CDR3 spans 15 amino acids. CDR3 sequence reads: CASCDYGGATDTQYF. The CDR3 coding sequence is TGCGCCAGCTGTGACTACGGGGGGGCCACAGATACGCAGTATTTT.

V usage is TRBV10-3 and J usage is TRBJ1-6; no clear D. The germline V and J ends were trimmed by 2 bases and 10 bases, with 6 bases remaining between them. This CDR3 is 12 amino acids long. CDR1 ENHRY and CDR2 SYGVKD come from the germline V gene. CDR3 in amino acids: CAISEPGSPLHF. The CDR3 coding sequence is TGTGCCATCAGTGAGCCGGGGTCACCCCTCCACTTT.

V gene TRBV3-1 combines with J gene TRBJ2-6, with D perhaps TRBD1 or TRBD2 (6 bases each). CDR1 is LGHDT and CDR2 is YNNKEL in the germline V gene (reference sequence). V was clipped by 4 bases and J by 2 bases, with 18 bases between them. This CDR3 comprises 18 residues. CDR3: CASSPEGGRRAGANVLTF. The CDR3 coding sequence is TGTGCCAGCAGCCCCGAGGGGGGCCGGAGGGCTGGGGCCAACGTCCTGACTTTC.

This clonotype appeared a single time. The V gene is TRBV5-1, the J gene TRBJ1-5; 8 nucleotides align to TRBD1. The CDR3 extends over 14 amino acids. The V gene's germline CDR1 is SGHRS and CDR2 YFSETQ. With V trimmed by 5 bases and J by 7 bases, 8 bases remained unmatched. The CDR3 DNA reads TGCGCCAGCAGTGTCGGACAGGGATCCCAGCCCCAGCATTTT. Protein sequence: CASSVGQGSQPQHF.

For the CDR3, the DNA is TGTGCCAGCAGTTTGGTGAGGCCTGAAGCTTTCTTT. Its protein is CASSLVRPEAFF. This sequence joins TRBV28 and TRBJ1-1, with D unresolved. The V end lost 3 bases, the J end lost 6 bases, and 8 bases lay between the germline ends. The CDR3 is made up of 12 amino acids. CDR1 is MDHEN, CDR2 SYDVKM, per germline.

The CDR3 DNA follows: TGTGCCAGCAGTAGCATCGGTATCGCCGGGGAGCTGTTTTTT. It codes for CASSSIGIAGELFF. The chain carries TRBV12-3 or TRBV12-4 and TRBJ2-2, with D unclear. The length of the CDR3 is 14 residues. The ends were cut back, 5 bases at V and 6 bases at J, with 13 bases in the middle.

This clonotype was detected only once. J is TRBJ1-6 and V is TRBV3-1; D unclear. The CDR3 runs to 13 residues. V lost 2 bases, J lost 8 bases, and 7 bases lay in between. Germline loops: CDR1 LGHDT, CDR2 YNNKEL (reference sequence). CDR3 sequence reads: CASSQRVYSPLHF. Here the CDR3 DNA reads TGTGCCAGCAGCCAAAGGGTTTATTCACCCCTCCACTTT.

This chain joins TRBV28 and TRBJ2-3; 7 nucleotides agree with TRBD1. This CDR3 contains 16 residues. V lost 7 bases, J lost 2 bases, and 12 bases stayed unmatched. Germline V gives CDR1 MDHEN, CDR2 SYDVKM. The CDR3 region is CASIPSGQLITDTQYF. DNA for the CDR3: TGTGCCAGCATTCCCTCGGGACAGCTGATCACAGATACGCAGTATTTT.

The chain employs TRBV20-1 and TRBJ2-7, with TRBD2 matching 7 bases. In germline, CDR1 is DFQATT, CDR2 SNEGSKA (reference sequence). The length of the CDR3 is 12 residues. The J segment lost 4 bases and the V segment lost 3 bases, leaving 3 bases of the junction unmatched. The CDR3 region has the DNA TGCAGTGCTAGCGGGGGGTTTTACGAGCAGTACTTC. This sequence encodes CSASGGFYEQYF.